A selection of T cell receptor beta chains follows, all from one sample in a study of response to subunit inactivated influenza vaccine. TCRdb re-analysed the RT-PCR reads in MiXCR, keeping a single row per CDR3 protein. Here the sample spans more than 450,000 distinct CDR3 sequences, 7.6% being singletons. Sequences were derived from PBMCs from blood, sampled 23 months after vaccination. These receptors were obtained from a man in his fifties or sixties who received an inactivated influenza vaccine. Both conserved end residues are part of each CDR3. The D gene is left open where the match is weak. The size field is filled for only some rows; it gives once, few, many or a size class.

v_call	j_call	clone_size	d_call	cdr3_aa	cdr3_nt
TRBV7-9	TRBJ2-3	NA	NA	CASRATKSTDTQYF	TGTGCCAGCAGAGCGACGAAGAGCACAGATACGCAGTATTTT
TRBV4-3	TRBJ2-1	many	TRBD1	CASSQDQGAYNEQFF	TGTGCCAGCAGCCAAGATCAGGGGGCTTACAATGAGCAGTTCTTC
TRBV20-1	TRBJ1-2	few	TRBD1	CSAQGPRGAGGSYGYTF	TGCAGTGCCCAAGGGCCAAGAGGGGCAGGGGGCAGCTATGGCTACACCTTC
TRBV12-3/TRBV12-4	TRBJ1-6	NA	NA	CASDRGVDNSPLHF	TGTGCCAGCGATCGGGGGGTGGATAATTCACCCCTCCACTTT
TRBV7-2	TRBJ2-5	NA	TRBD2	CASSRDASGGETQYF	TGTGCCAGCAGCCGTGATGCTAGCGGAGGAGAGACCCAGTACTTC
TRBV6-4	TRBJ1-1	many	NA	CASSDSGRALNTEAFF	TGTGCCAGCAGTGACTCGGGCAGGGCTCTGAACACTGAAGCTTTCTTT
TRBV20-1	TRBJ1-1	NA	NA	CSARVNTEAFF	TGCAGTGCTAGGGTAAACACTGAAGCTTTCTTT
TRBV7-2	TRBJ2-7	NA	NA	CASNFQTGPYEQYF	TGTGCCAGCAACTTCCAAACGGGGCCTTACGAGCAGTACTTC
TRBV25-1	TRBJ2-2	NA	NA	CASSVQALNTGELFF	TGTGCCAGCAGTGTTCAGGCGCTAAACACCGGGGAGCTGTTTTTT
TRBV7-2	TRBJ2-1	few	NA	CASSSPGLINEQFF	TGTGCCAGCAGCTCGCCGGGACTGATCAATGAGCAGTTCTTC
TRBV20-1	TRBJ2-1	many	NA	CSARDFNEQFF	TGCAGTGCTAGAGACTTCAATGAGCAGTTCTTC
TRBV7-9	TRBJ1-1	many	NA	CASSLVSLNTEAFF	TGTGCCAGCAGCTTAGTATCATTGAACACTGAAGCTTTCTTT
TRBV27	TRBJ2-1	few	NA	CASSSQGVLNEQFF	TGTGCCAGCAGTTCACAGGGAGTCCTCAATGAGCAGTTCTTC
TRBV20-1	TRBJ2-7	many	NA	CSARGRDFSYEQYF	TGCAGTGCTAGAGGCCGGGACTTCTCCTACGAGCAGTACTTC
TRBV5-5	TRBJ1-5	NA	NA	CASSLRQSNQPQHF	TGTGCCAGCAGCTTGAGACAGTCTAATCAGCCCCAGCATTTT
TRBV11-2	TRBJ1-2	NA	NA	CASSPPGLRYGYTF	TGTGCCAGCAGCCCACCGGGACTGCGCTATGGCTACACCTTC
TRBV6-5	TRBJ2-3	NA	NA	CASSYSRGPSTDTQYF	TGTGCCAGCAGTTACAGTCGGGGGCCCTCCACAGATACGCAGTATTTT
TRBV19	TRBJ1-5	NA	TRBD1	CASTLSGTGGNQPQHF	TGTGCCAGTACGCTATCCGGGACAGGGGGCAATCAGCCCCAGCATTTT
TRBV20-1	TRBJ2-4	many	NA	CSARVSGIVNIQYF	TGCAGTGCTAGAGTCTCGGGTATAGTGAACATTCAGTACTTC
TRBV27	TRBJ2-3	once	NA	CASSPAYSTYTQYF	TGTGCCAGCAGTCCTGCATATAGCACATATACGCAGTATTTT
TRBV5-1	TRBJ2-7	NA	NA	CASSFRTGPYEQYF	TGCGCCAGCAGCTTTAGGACTGGCCCCTACGAGCAGTACTTC
TRBV12-3/TRBV12-4	TRBJ1-1	NA	NA	CASSFSGSALGAFF	TGTGCCAGCAGTTTCTCTGGTTCCGCTTTGGGAGCTTTCTTT
TRBV29-1	TRBJ1-2	NA	NA	CSVEISAVDGYTF	TGCAGCGTTGAAATCTCGGCGGTGGATGGCTACACCTTC
TRBV7-6	TRBJ2-3	few	NA	CASSRRGASTDTQYF	TGTGCCAGCAGCAGAAGGGGCGCCAGCACAGATACGCAGTATTTT
TRBV7-9	TRBJ2-1	few	TRBD1	CASSLPDRDYNEQFF	TGTGCCAGCAGCCTCCCGGACAGGGACTACAATGAGCAGTTCTTC
TRBV27	TRBJ2-1	few	NA	CASSLDGNTYNEQFF	TGTGCCAGCAGTTTAGACGGGAATACCTACAATGAGCAGTTCTTC
TRBV7-2	TRBJ1-2	NA	TRBD1	CASSMGTGTLSLYGYTF	TGTGCCAGCAGCATGGGGACAGGGACACTTAGTCTCTATGGCTACACCTTC
TRBV10-3	TRBJ1-5	NA	NA	CAVDSYSNQPQHF	TGTGCCGTAGACAGCTATAGCAATCAGCCCCAGCATTTT
TRBV7-2	TRBJ2-1	few	TRBD2	CASSESGGSYNEQFF	TGTGCCAGCAGCGAAAGCGGGGGTTCCTACAATGAGCAGTTCTTC
TRBV21-1	TRBJ2-7	NA	NA	CASSEKTGDYEQYF	TGTGCCAGCAGCGAAAAAACAGGGGACTACGAGCAGTACTTC
TRBV7-9	TRBJ2-3	NA	NA	CASSLGTRLTDTQYF	TGTGCCAGCAGCTTAGGGACCAGACTAACAGATACGCAGTATTTT
TRBV29-1	TRBJ2-5	many	NA	CSVDARAGQETQYF	TGCAGCGTTGACGCGCGGGCCGGCCAAGAGACCCAGTACTTC
TRBV20-1	TRBJ1-4	NA	NA	CSAARRGGEKLFF	TGCAGTGCCGCAAGAAGGGGTGGTGAAAAACTGTTTTTT
TRBV24-1	TRBJ2-1	few	NA	CATSQYNEQFF	TGTGCCACCAGTCAGTACAATGAGCAGTTCTTC
TRBV27	TRBJ2-5	few	TRBD2	CASSFAGGLVETQYF	TGTGCCAGCAGTTTTGCGGGGGGCCTTGTCGAGACCCAGTACTTC
TRBV20-1	TRBJ1-2	NA	TRBD1	CSARAGQNYGYTF	TGCAGTGCTAGAGCGGGACAGAACTATGGCTACACCTTC
TRBV4-2	TRBJ2-2	NA	NA	CASSQDGPFVSPGELFF	TGTGCCAGCAGCCAAGATGGGCCTTTCGTCTCACCCGGGGAGCTGTTTTTT
TRBV29-1	TRBJ2-1	many	NA	CSVHGGRGVQFF	TGCAGCGTTCACGGGGGCAGAGGGGTTCAGTTCTTC
TRBV7-6	TRBJ2-5	few	NA	CASSPAPARNQETQYF	TGTGCCAGCAGCCCCGCCCCTGCACGGAACCAAGAGACCCAGTACTTC
TRBV4-3	TRBJ2-6	many	NA	CASSQGWSSLSGANVLTF	TGCGCCAGCAGCCAAGGATGGTCGTCACTCTCTGGGGCCAACGTCCTGACTTTC
TRBV10-3	TRBJ1-4	few	NA	CAISDGRNNEKLFF	TGTGCCATCAGTGACGGGCGGAATAATGAAAAACTGTTTTTT
TRBV29-1	TRBJ1-4	few	NA	CSVEVNEKLFF	TGCAGCGTTGAAGTTAATGAAAAACTGTTTTTT
TRBV11-1	TRBJ2-1	many	NA	CASSFGAEAGDEQFF	TGTGCCAGCAGCTTTGGGGCCGAGGCCGGGGATGAGCAGTTCTTC
TRBV20-1	TRBJ2-1	many	NA	CSARDPPRINEQFF	TGCAGTGCTAGAGATCCCCCTCGCATCAATGAGCAGTTCTTC
TRBV5-5	TRBJ2-3	NA	NA	CASRLGRPSTDTQYF	TGTGCCAGCAGATTGGGACGGCCTAGCACAGATACGCAGTATTTT
TRBV29-1	TRBJ1-6	many	NA	CSVWPPAGNSPLHF	TGCAGCGTCTGGCCCCCCGCGGGTAATTCACCCCTCCACTTT
TRBV7-9	TRBJ1-1	few	TRBD1	CASSLALDRGEAFF	TGTGCCAGCAGCTTAGCGCTTGACAGGGGTGAAGCTTTCTTT
TRBV4-3	TRBJ2-3	few	NA	CASSLTITSTDTQYF	TGCGCCAGCAGCCTAACCATAACTAGCACAGATACGCAGTATTTT
TRBV20-1	TRBJ2-4	many	TRBD2	CSGRASGRNIQYF	TGCAGTGGCCGGGCTAGCGGGAGAAACATTCAGTACTTC
TRBV7-9	TRBJ1-1	NA	NA	CASSLGEKAFF	TGTGCCAGCAGCTTAGGAGAAAAAGCTTTCTTT
TRBV20-1	TRBJ2-7	NA	NA	CSARISGHRSEQYF	TGCAGTGCTAGGATTTCCGGGCACCGCAGCGAGCAGTACTTC
TRBV9	TRBJ2-7	NA	NA	CASSSDRIPYEQYF	TGTGCCAGCAGCAGTGACAGGATCCCCTACGAGCAGTACTTC
TRBV4-2	TRBJ2-5	NA	TRBD1	CASSLGQGAWETQYF	TGTGCCAGCAGCCTCGGACAGGGGGCCTGGGAGACCCAGTACTTC
TRBV15	TRBJ2-7	few	NA	CATSRDFGRVSYEQYF	TGTGCCACCAGCAGAGATTTCGGCAGGGTGTCCTACGAGCAGTACTTC
TRBV10-3	TRBJ2-5	few	NA	CAISERGRAQETQYF	TGTGCCATCAGTGAGCGGGGCAGGGCACAAGAGACCCAGTACTTC
TRBV6-1	TRBJ2-7	few	NA	CASSERVAFSGTYEQYF	TGTGCCAGCAGTGAAAGGGTCGCATTCTCAGGCACCTACGAGCAGTACTTC
TRBV6-6	TRBJ1-2	many	NA	CASSYPPNYGYTF	TGTGCCAGCAGTTACCCCCCTAACTATGGCTACACCTTC
TRBV27	TRBJ2-3	few	TRBD2	CASSLGLTSGLTDTQYF	TGTGCCAGCAGTTTAGGTTTAACTAGCGGGCTCACAGATACGCAGTATTTT